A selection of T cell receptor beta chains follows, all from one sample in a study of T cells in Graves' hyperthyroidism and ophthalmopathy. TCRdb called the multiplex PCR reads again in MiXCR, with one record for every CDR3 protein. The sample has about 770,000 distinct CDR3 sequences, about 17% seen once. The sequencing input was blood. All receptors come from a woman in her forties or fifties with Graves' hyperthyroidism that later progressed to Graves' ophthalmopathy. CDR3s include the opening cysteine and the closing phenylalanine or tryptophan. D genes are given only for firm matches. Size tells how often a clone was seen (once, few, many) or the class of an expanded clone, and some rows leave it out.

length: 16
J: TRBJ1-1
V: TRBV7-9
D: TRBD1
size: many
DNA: TGTGCCAGCAGCTTAATATTGACAGGGTTAGGCGCTGAAGCTTTCTTT
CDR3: CASSLILTGLGAEAFF

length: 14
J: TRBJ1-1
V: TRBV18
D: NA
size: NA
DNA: TGTGCCAGCTCACCGTACGACGGGGGGACTGAAGCTTTCTTT
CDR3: CASSPYDGGTEAFF

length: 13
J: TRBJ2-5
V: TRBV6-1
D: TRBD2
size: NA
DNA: TGTGCCAGCAGTACCTACGGGAGGGAGACCCAGTACTTC
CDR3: CASSTYGRETQYF

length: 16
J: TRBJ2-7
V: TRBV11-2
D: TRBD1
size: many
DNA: TGTGCCAGCAGCCCAGACATAGGGACAGGGACCTACGAGCAGTACTTC
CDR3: CASSPDIGTGTYEQYF

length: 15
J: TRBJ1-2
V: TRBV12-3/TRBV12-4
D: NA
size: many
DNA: TGTGCCAGCAGTTTAGCGCTCGGCGAAGTTTATGGCTACACCTTC
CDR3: CASSLALGEVYGYTF

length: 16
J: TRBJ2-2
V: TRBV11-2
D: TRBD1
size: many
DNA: TGTGCCAGCAGCCCGGGGACAGGGCGATACACCGGGGAGCTGTTTTTT
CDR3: CASSPGTGRYTGELFF

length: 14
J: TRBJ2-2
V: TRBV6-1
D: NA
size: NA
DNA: TGTGCCAGCAGTACTACAGGGGGGGCCGGGGAGCTGCTTTTT
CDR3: CASSTTGGAGELLF

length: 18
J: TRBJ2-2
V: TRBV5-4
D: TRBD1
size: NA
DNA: TGTGCCAGCAGCTTGGGGTTCATGAGACAGGGTCACACCGGGGAGCTGTTTTTT
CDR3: CASSLGFMRQGHTGELFF

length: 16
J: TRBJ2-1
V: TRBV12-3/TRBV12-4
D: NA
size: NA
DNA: TGTGCCAGCAGCGACAGGACCCTCGGTGGGGGCAATGAGCAGTTCTTC
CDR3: CASSDRTLGGGNEQFF

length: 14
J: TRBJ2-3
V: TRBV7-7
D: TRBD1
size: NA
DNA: TGTGCTGGCAGCCGAAACAGGGGAGAAGATACGCAGTATTTT
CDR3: CAGSRNRGEDTQYF

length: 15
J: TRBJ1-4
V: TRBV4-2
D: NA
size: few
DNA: TGTGCCAGCAGCCAAGAAGAGTCCCAGTCTCAAAAACTGTTTTTT
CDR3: CASSQEESQSQKLFF

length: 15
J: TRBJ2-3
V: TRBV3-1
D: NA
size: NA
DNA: TGTGCCAGCAGCCCCGGGCCACTTAGCACAGGTACGCAGTATTTT
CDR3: CASSPGPLSTGTQYF

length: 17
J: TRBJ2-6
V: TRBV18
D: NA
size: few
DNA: TGTACCAGCTCACGTCACGACCACCGCTCTGGGGCCAACGTCCTGACTTTC
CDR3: CTSSRHDHRSGANVLTF

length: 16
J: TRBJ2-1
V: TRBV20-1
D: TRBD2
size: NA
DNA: TGCAGTGCCGCCGGTGAGACTAGCGGGGGGGCTCATGAGCAGTTCTTC
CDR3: CSAAGETSGGAHEQFF

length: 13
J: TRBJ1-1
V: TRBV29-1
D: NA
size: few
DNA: TGCAGCGTACAACAGGTGCCGAACACTGAAGCTTTCTTT
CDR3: CSVQQVPNTEAFF

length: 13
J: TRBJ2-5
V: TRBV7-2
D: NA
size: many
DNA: TGTGCCAGCAGCGCGCAGGGCCCAGAGACCCAGTACTTC
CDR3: CASSAQGPETQYF

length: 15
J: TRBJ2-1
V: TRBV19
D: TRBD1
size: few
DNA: TGTGCCAGTAGAGATACCGGGACAGACTACAATGAGCAGTTCTTC
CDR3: CASRDTGTDYNEQFF

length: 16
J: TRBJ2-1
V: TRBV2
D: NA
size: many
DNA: TGTGCCAGCAGTGATGGACTCTCCTACCGGGCCAATGAGCAGTTCTTC
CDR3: CASSDGLSYRANEQFF

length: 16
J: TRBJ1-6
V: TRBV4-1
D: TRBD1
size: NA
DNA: TGCGCCAGCAGCCAGCGGGACAGACACTATGGGTCACCCCTCCACTTT
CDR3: CASSQRDRHYGSPLHF

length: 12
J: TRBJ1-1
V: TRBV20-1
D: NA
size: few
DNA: TGCAGTGCAGACGGCCAGGACACTGAAGCTTTCTTT
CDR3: CSADGQDTEAFF

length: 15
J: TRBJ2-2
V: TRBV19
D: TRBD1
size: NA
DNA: TGTGCCAGTAGCCGGACAGGGGGCGGTAGCGGGGAGCTGTTTTTT
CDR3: CASSRTGGGSGELFF